Described below is a single T cell receptor (beta chain) sequence and its context. Its specificity is not known. Profiling relied on immunoSEQ multiplex PCR, and the TCRdb table lists in-frame clones only, not all of them. The table shows about 88,000 clones, with 82% occurring only once. There are 16 residues in the CDR3. Per germline, CDR1 KGHSH and CDR2 LQKENI. The V gene lost 0 bases and the J gene lost 0 bases, with 12 bases spanning the gap. As for time point: baseline, week 1 (first vaccination visit). Treatment indicated: pre-vaccination baseline after standard-of-care therapy. This record belongs to a study of a mutant IDH1 vaccine in newly diagnosed glioma. Study results and caveats: The vaccine induced immune responses, and these occurred in around 93% of patients.

The material sequenced was PBMCs, taken from a glioma patient treated with radiotherapy, temozolomide or both. The chain couples TRBV18 to TRBJ2-7; D might be TRBD2 (5 bases). The receptor's source is a man aged 35 to 55 with glioma. Some clones in this sample may be carry-over from other donors' samples. The DNA for the CDR3 is TGTGCCAGCTCACCACCATCCCAGCGGAACTCCTACGAGCAGTACTTC. Translation: CASSPPSQRNSYEQYF.